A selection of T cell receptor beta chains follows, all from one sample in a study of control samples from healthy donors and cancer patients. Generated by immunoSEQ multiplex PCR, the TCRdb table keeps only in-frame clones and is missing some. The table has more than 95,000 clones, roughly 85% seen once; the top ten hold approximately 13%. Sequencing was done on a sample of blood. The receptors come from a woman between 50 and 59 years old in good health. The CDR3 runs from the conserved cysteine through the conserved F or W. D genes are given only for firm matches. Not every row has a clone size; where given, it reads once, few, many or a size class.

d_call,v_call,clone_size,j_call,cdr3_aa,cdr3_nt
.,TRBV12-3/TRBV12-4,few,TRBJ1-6,CASSPGNSPLHF,TGTGCCAGCAGCCCAGGAAACTCACCCCTCCACTTT
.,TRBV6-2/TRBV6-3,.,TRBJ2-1,CASSYRLGPIEQFF,TGTGCCAGCAGTTACCGACTAGGCCCGATTGAGCAGTTCTTC
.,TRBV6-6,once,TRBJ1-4,CASSYYEGKLFF,TGTGCCAGCAGTTACTATGAGGGAAAACTGTTTTTT
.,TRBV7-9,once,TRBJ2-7,CASSYRGPRPQTYEQYF,TGTGCCAGCAGCTATCGGGGCCCTAGACCTCAGACCTACGAGCAGTACTTC
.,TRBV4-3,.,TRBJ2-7,CASSQWSGYEQYF,TGCGCCAGCAGCCAATGGAGTGGCTACGAGCAGTACTTC
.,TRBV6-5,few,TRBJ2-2,CASSQGLNTGELFF,TGTGCCAGCAGTCAGGGGCTAAACACCGGGGAGCTGTTTTTT
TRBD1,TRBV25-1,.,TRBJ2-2,CASSAGTGNTGELFF,TGTGCCAGCAGTGCCGGGACAGGGAACACCGGGGAGCTGTTTTTT
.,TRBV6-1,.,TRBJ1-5,CASSEMEGWNNQPQHF,TGTGCCAGCAGTGAAATGGAGGGTTGGAACAATCAGCCCCAGCATTTT
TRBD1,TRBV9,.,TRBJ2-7,CASNQDRVYEQYF,TGTGCCAGCAACCAGGACAGGGTCTACGAGCAGTACTTC
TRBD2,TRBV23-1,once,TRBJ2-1,CASSQSGGNEQFF,TGCGCCAGCAGTCAATCCGGGGGGAATGAGCAGTTCTTC
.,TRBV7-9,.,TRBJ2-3,CASSSPGQPQYF,TGTGCCAGCAGCTCGCCGGGCCAGCCGCAGTATTTT
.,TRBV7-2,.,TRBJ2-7,CASSLALQGSYEQYF,TGTGCCAGCAGCTTAGCACTACAGGGATCCTACGAGCAGTACTTC
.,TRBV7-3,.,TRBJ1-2,CASSLTLGGYTF,TGTGCCAGCAGCTTGACTCTGGGTGGCTACACCTTC
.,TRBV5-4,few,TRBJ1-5,CASSLAFQPQHF,TGTGCCAGCAGCTTGGCCTTTCAGCCCCAGCATTTT
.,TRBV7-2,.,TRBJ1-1,CASSLVIRVAEAFF,TGTGCCAGCAGCTTAGTTATCAGGGTGGCTGAAGCTTTCTTT
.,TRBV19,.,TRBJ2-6,CASSITRAGANVLTF,TGTGCCAGTAGTATAACAAGGGCTGGGGCCAACGTCCTGACTTTC
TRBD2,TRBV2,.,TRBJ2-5,CASSGLAGGQETQYF,TGTGCCAGCAGTGGTTTGGCGGGGGGGCAAGAGACCCAGTACTTC
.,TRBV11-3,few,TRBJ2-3,CASSPGGGPTDTQYF,TGTGCCAGCAGCCCTGGGGGGGGGCCTACAGATACGCAGTATTTT
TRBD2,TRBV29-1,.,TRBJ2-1,CSVVALAGYNEQFF,TGCAGCGTTGTTGCGCTAGCGGGTTACAATGAGCAGTTCTTC
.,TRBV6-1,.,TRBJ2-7,CASSEAGGFYEQYF,TGTGCCAGCAGTGAAGCGGGGGGTTTTTACGAGCAGTACTTC
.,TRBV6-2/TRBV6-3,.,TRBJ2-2,CASSTLVPGELFF,TGTGCCAGCAGTACATTAGTACCCGGGGAGCTGTTTTTT
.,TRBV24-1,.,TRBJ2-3,CATSDLRFGGTDTQYF,TGTGCCACCAGTGATTTGCGGTTCGGCGGCACAGATACGCAGTATTTT
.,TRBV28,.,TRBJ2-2,CASSLLQGGTGELFF,TGTGCCAGCAGTTTATTACAGGGTGGTACCGGGGAGCTGTTTTTT
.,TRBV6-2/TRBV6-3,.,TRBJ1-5,CASSEQGFANQPQHF,TGTGCCAGCAGTGAGCAGGGATTTGCCAATCAGCCCCAGCATTTT
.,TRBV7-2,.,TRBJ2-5,CASSLAGGRQETQYF,TGTGCCAGCAGCTTAGCTGGCGGCCGACAAGAGACCCAGTACTTC